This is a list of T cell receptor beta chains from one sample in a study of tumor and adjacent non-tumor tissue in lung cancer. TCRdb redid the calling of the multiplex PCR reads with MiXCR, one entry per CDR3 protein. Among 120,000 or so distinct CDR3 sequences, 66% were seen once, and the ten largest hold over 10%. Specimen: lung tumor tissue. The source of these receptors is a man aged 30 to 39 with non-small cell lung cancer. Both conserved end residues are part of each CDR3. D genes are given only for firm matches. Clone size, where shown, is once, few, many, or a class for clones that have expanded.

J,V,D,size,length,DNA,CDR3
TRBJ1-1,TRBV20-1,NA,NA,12,TGCAGTGCCAAGGGGGGGAGCACTGAAGCTTTCTTT,CSAKGGSTEAFF
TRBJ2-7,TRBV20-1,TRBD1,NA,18,TGCAGTGATACCCCCGGGATAGGGGGCCTACCCCTTCGGGACGAGCAGTACTTC,CSDTPGIGGLPLRDEQYF
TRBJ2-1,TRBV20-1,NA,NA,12,TGCAGTGTTAGAACCCGGCCTTTGGAGCAGTTCTTC,CSVRTRPLEQFF
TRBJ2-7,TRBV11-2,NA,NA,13,TGTGCCAGCAGCTCGGGACACGTGAACGAGCAGTACTTC,CASSSGHVNEQYF
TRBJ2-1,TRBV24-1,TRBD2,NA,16,TGTGCCACCAGTGACGTTAGCGGGGACTCCTACAATGAGCAGTTCTTC,CATSDVSGDSYNEQFF
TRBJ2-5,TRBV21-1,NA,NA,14,TGTGCCAGCACTCCCCGGCTAGCGCAAGAGACCCAGTACTTC,CASTPRLAQETQYF
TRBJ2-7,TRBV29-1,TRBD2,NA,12,TGCAGCGCGGGGGGAGAGTTCTACGAGCAGTATTTC,CSAGGEFYEQYF
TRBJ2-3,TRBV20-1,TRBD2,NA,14,TGCAGTGCCGCGGGACTAGCGGGAGATGATACGCAGTATTTT,CSAAGLAGDDTQYF
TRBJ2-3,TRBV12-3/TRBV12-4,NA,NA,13,TGTGCCAACATTGCTGCTAGTGGGTGGACGCAGTATTTT,CANIAASGWTQYF
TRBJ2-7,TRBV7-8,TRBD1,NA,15,TGTGCCGGCAGCATGACAGGGTCGATGGACCACGAGCAGTACTTC,CAGSMTGSMDHEQYF
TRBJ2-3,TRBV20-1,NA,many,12,TGCAGTGCTAGCGGGAGTTGGGATACGCAGTATTTT,CSASGSWDTQYF
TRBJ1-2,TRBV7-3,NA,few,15,TGTGCCAGCAGCTTAACGCCGGACAGAAACTATGGCTACACCTTC,CASSLTPDRNYGYTF
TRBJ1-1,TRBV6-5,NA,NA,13,TGTGTCAGCAGGGGACCCTTATCCACTGAAGCTTTCTTT,CVSRGPLSTEAFF
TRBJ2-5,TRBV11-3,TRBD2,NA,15,TGTGCCAGCAGCTTAGAAGCGGGAGGACGAGAGAGCCAGTACTTC,CASSLEAGGRESQYF